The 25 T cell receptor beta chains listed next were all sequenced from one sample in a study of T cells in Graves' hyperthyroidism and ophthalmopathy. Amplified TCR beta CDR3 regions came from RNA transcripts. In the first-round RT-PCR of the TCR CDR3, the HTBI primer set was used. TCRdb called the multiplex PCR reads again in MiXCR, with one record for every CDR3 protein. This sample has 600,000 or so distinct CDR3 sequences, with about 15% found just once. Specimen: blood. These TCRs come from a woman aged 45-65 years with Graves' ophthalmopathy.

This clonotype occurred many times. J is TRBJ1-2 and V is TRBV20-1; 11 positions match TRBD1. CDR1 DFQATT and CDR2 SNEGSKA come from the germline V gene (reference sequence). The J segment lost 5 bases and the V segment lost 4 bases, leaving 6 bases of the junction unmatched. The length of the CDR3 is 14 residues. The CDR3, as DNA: TGCAGTGCTAAAGGACAGGGGGCTTGGTATGGCTACACCTTC. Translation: CSAKGQGAWYGYTF.

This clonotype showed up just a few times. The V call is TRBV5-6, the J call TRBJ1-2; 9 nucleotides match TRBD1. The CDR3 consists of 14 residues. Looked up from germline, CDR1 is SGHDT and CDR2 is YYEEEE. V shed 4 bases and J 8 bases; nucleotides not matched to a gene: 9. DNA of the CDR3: TGTGCCAGCAGCCAACGAGACAGGGGGATGGGCTACACCTTC. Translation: CASSQRDRGMGYTF.

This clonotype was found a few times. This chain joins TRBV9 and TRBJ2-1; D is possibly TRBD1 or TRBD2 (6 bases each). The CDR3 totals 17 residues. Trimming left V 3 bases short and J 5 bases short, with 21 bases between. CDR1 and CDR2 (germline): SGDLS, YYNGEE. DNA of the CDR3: TGTGCCAGCAGCGCTCCAGCCGGGAGAGGGGGAGACAATGAGCAGTTCTTC. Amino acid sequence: CASSAPAGRGGDNEQFF. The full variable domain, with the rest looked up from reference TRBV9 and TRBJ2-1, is DSGVTQTPKHLITATGQRVTLRCSPRSGDLSVYWYQQSLDQGLQFLIQYYNGEERAKGNILERFSAQQFPDLHSELNLSSLELGDSALYFCASSAPAGRGGDNEQFFGPGTRLTVL.

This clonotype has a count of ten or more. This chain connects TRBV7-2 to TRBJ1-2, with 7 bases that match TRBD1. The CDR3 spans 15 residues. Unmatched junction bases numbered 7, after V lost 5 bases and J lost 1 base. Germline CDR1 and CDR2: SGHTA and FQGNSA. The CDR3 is CASSRVAGGNYGYTF. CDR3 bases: TGTGCCAGCAGCCGGGTGGCAGGGGGTAACTATGGCTACACCTTC. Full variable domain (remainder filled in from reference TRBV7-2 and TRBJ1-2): GAGVSQSPSNKVTEKGKDVELRCDPISGHTALYWYRQSLGQGLEFLIYFQGNSAPDKSGLPSDRFSAERTGGSVSTLTIQRTQQEDSAVYLCASSRVAGGNYGYTFGSGTRLTVV.

CDR3 in amino acids: CASSQPTDTEAFF. In nucleotides, the CDR3 is TGTGCCAGCAGCCAACCGACGGACACTGAAGCTTTCTTT. V usage is TRBV4-2 and J usage is TRBJ1-1; D is unclear. Germline CDR1 reads LGHNA; CDR2 reads YNFKEQ. The CDR3 loop spans 13 amino acids. The V and J ends lost 2 bases and 3 bases respectively, with 7 bases between them.

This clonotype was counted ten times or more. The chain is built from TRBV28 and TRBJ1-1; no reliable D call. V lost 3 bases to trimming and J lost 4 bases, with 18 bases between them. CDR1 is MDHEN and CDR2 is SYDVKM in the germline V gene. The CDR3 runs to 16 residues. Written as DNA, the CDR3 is TGTGCCAGCAGTTTCCAAGGCCCCCGGACGACCACTGAAGCTTTCTTT. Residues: CASSFQGPRTTTEAFF.

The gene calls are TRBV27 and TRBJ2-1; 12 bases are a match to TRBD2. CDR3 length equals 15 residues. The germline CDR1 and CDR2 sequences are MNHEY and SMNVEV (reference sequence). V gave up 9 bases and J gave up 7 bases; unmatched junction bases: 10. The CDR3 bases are TGTGCCAGTTCTAGCGGGAGGGCCGGGTATAATGAGCAGTTCTTC. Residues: CASSSGRAGYNEQFF.

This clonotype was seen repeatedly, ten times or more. The CDR3 DNA sequence: TGCGCCAGCAGCTTGGCTGGGGGCTTGAACACCGGGGAGCTGTTTTTT. This sequence encodes CASSLAGGLNTGELFF. The chain links TRBV5-1 to TRBJ2-2; D is possibly TRBD1 (6 bases). Germline CDR1 SGHRS, CDR2 YFSETQ. This CDR3 has 16 amino acids. The V and J ends lost 0 bases and 1 base respectively, with 10 bases between them. Complete variable domain (other parts from reference TRBV5-1 and TRBJ2-2): KAGVTQTPRYLIKTRGQQVTLSCSPISGHRSVSWYQQTPGQGLQFLFEYFSETQRNKGNFPGRFSGRQFSNSRSEMNVSTLELGDSALYLCASSLAGGLNTGELFFGEGSRLTVL.

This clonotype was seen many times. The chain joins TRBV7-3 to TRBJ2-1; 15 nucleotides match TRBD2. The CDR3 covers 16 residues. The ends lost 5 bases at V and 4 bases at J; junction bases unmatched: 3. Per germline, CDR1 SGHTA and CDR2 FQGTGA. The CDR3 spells CASSVGLAGGYNEQFF. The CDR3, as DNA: TGTGCCAGCAGCGTCGGACTAGCGGGAGGGTACAATGAGCAGTTCTTC.

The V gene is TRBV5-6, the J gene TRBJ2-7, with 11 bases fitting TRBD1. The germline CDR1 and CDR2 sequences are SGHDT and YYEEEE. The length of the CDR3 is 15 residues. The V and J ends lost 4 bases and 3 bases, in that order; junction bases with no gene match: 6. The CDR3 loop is CASSIPGTGGYEQYF. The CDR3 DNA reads TGTGCCAGCAGCATTCCCGGGACAGGGGGCTACGAGCAGTACTTC.

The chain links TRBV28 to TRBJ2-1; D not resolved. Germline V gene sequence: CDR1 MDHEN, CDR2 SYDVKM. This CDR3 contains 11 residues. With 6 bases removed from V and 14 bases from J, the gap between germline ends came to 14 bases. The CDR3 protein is CASRGGISEFF. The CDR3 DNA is TGTGCCAGCAGGGGTGGAATTTCGGAGTTCTTC.

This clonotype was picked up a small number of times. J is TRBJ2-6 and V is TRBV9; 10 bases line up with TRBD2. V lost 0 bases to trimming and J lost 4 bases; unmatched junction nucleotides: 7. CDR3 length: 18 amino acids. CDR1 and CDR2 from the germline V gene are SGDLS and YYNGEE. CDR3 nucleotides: TGTGCCAGCAGCGTAGGAGGAGCGGGAGGGCCAGGGGCCAACGTCCTGACTTTC. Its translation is CASSVGGAGGPGANVLTF.

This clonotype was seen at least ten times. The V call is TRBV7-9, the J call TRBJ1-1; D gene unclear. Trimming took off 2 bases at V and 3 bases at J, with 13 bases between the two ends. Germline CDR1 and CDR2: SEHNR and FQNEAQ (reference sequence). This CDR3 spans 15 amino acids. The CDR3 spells CASSLSRGKYTEAFF. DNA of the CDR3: TGTGCCAGCAGCTTAAGCCGGGGAAAGTACACTGAAGCTTTCTTT.

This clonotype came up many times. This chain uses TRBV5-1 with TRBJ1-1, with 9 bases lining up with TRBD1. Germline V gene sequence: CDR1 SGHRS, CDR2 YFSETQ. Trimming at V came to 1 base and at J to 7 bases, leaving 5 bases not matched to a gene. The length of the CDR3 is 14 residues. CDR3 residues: CASSLTGGANEAFF. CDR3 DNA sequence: TGCGCCAGCAGCTTGACAGGGGGCGCGAATGAAGCTTTCTTT.

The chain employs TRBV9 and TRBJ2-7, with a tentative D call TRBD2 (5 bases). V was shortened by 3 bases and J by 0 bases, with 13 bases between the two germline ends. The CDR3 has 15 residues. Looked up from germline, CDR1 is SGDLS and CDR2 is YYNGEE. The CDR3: CASSATAGASYEQYF. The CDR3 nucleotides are TGTGCCAGCAGCGCTACGGCGGGCGCCTCCTACGAGCAGTACTTC.

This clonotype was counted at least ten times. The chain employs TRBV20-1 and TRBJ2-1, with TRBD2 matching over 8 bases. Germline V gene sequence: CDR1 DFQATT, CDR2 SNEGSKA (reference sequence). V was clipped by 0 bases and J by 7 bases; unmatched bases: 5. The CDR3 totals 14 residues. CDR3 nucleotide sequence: TGCAGTGCTAGAGATGGGACTAGGACAAATGAGCAGTTCTTC. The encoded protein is CSARDGTRTNEQFF.

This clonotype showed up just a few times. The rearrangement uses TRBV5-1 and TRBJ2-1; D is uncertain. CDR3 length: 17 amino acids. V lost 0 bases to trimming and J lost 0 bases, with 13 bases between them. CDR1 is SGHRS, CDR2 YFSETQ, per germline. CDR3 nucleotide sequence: TGCGCCAGCAGCTTGGCGGGCGTGGCCCGCTCCTACAATGAGCAGTTCTTC. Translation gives CASSLAGVARSYNEQFF.

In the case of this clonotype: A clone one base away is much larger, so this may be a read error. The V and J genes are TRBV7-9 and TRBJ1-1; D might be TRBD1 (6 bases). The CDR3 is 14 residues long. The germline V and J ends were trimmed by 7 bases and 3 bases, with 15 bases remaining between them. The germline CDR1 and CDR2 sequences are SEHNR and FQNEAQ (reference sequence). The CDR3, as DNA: TGTGCCAGCACCCCACGGACAGAGGACACTGAAGCTTTCTTT. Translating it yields CASTPRTEDTEAFF.

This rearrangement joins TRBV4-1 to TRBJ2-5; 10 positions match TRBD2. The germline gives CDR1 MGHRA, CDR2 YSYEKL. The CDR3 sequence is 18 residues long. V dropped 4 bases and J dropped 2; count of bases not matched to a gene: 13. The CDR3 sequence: CASSLPLGRLAGQETQYF. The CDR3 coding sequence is TGCGCCAGCAGCCTACCCCTCGGGCGACTAGCGGGTCAAGAGACCCAGTACTTC.

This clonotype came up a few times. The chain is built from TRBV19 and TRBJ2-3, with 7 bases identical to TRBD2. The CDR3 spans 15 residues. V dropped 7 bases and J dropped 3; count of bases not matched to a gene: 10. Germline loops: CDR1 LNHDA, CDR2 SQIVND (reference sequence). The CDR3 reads CASTRTGGGTDTQYF. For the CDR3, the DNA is TGTGCCAGTACCAGGACGGGAGGAGGGACAGATACGCAGTATTTT.

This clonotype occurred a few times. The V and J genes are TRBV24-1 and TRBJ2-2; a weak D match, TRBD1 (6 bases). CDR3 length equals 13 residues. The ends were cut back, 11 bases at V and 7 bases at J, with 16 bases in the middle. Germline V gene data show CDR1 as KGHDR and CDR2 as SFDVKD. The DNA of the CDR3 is TGTGCCATAAGGGACACTGGCTACGGGGAGCTGTTTTTT. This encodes CAIRDTGYGELFF.

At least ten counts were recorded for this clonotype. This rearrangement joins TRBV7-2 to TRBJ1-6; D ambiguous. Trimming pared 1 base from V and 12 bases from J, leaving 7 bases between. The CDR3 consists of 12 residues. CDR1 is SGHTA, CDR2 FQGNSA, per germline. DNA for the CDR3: TGTGCCAGCAGCTTAGAGAGCGGACCCCTCCACTTT. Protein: CASSLESGPLHF.

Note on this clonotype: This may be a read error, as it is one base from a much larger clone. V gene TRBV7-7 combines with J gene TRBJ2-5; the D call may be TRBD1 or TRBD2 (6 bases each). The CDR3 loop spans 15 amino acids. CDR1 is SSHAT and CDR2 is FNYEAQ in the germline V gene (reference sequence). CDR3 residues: CASSDGGRVEETQYF. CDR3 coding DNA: TGTGCTAGCAGTGACGGGGGCCGGGTGGAAGAGACCCAGTACTTC.

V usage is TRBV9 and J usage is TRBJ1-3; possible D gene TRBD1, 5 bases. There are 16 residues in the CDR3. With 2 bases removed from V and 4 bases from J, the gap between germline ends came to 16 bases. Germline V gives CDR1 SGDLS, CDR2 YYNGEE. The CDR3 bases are TGTGCCAGCAGCGTCCGTCAGGGATTTTACGGAAACACCATATATTTT. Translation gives CASSVRQGFYGNTIYF.

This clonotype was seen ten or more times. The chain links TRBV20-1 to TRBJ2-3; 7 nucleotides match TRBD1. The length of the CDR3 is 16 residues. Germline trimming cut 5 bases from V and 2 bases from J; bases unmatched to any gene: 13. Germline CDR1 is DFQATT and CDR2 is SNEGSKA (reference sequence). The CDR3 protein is CSASEYDRADTDTQYF. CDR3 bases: TGCAGTGCTTCCGAATACGACAGGGCAGACACAGATACGCAGTATTTT.